This T cell receptor (beta chain) was profiled in a study of cytomegalovirus exposure and HLA in healthy donors. These donors counted as nominally healthy when sampled, but unrecorded immune exposures were likely. Primers included in the PCR were 60 Vbeta and 13 Jbeta primers. Repertoires were generated with immunoSEQ multiplex PCR, while TCRdb's copy carries only in-frame clones and drops some. The sample shows about 60,000 clones, about 80% of them seen only once. V was shortened by 4 bases and J by 0 bases, with 18 bases between the two germline ends. Germline-derived CDR1 and CDR2 are SNHLY and FYNNEI. The CDR3 runs 18 residues. General study points: Across all donors, roughly uniform sequencing depth was an assumption of the presence/absence analyses. The authors later found HLA-associated TCR beta chains more clonally expanded than equally common others.

Note on this clone: What it binds is unknown.

The chain uses TRBV2 and TRBJ1-4; no clear D. The sequencing sample was made of PBMCs. This sequence originates from a woman aged 30 to 39 in good health and CMV-seronegative. The CDR3 is CASSGTWEEGSTNEKLFF. CDR3 nucleotide sequence: TGTGCCAGCAGTGGCACGTGGGAGGAAGGCTCAACTAATGAAAAACTGTTTTTT. Full variable domain (outside the CDR3, taken from reference TRBV2 and TRBJ1-4): EPEVTQTPSHQVTQMGQEVILRCVPISNHLYFYWYRQILGQKVEFLVSFYNNEISEKSEIFDDQFSVERPDGSNFTLKIRSTKLEDSAMYFCASSGTWEEGSTNEKLFFGSGTQLSVL.